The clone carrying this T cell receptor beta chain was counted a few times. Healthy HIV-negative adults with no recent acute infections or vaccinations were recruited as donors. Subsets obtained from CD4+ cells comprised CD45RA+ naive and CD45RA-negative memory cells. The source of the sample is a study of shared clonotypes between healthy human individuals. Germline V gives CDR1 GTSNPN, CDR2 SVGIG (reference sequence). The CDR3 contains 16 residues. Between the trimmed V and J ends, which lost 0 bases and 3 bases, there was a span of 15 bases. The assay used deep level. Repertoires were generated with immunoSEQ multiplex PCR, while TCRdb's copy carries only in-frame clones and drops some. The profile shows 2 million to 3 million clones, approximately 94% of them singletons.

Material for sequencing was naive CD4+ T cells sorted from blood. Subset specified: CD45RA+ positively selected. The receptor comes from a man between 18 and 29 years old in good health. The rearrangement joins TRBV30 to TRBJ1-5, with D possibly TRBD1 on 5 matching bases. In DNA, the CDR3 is TGTGCCTGGAGTGTACGTGGGGCAGCAAACAATCAGCCCCAGCATTTT. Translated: CAWSVRGAANNQPQHF.